One sample yielded the 8 T cell receptor beta chains listed below, sequenced in a study of CD8 T cells in cerebrospinal fluid in Alzheimer's disease. TCRdb reprocessed the 10x single-cell sequencing reads and reports one entry per CDR3 protein, with no DNA. This table lists around 1,500 distinct CDR3 sequences. Sequenced material: cerebrospinal fluid. The receptors were sampled from a human donor with Alzheimer's disease.

In terms of frequency, this clonotype is medium-sized. The gene calls are TRBV15 and TRBJ1-1; there is no DNA to check the TCRdb D call of TRBD1. Germline-derived CDR1 and CDR2 are LNHNV and YYDKDF (reference sequence). The CDR3 length is 17 residues. This chain's CDR3 is CATSVSRRQVENTEAFF. Full variable domain (outside the CDR3, taken from reference TRBV15 and TRBJ1-1): DAMVIQNPRYQVTQFGKPVTLSCSQTLNHNVMYWYQQKSSQAPKLLFHYYDKDFNNEADTPDNFQSRRPNTSFCFLDIRSPGLGDTAMYLCATSVSRRQVENTEAFFGQGTRLTVV.

This clonotype is identified as medium-sized from frequency. The rearrangement uses TRBV4-1 and TRBJ1-4. The CDR3 contains 18 residues. Germline values: CDR1 MGHRA, CDR2 YSYEKL. This chain's CDR3 is CASSRNVRAYATNEKLFF.

By frequency, this clonotype registers medium-sized (0.01 to 0.1%). This chain connects TRBV15 to TRBJ2-7; TCRdb calls TRBD1, which cannot be checked without DNA. CDR1 is LNHNV and CDR2 is YYDKDF in the germline V gene (reference sequence). The CDR3 spans 15 residues. Here the CDR3 reads CATSRVGQGPFEQYF.

This clonotype is labeled medium-sized based on frequency. The chain uses TRBV7-9 and TRBJ1-4. Per germline, CDR1 SEHNR and CDR2 FQNEAQ (reference sequence). CDR3 length: 13 amino acids. CDR3 amino acids: CASSLGWGEKLFF.

Frequency places this clonotype as medium-sized (0.01 to 0.1%). The V gene is TRBV11-3, the J gene TRBJ2-1; lacking DNA, the TRBD2 call made by TCRdb goes unchecked. Germline CDR1 and CDR2: SGHNT and YENEEA. CDR3 length: 15 residues. The CDR3 loop is CASSLRTSGGYEQFF.

This clonotype ranks as large (0.1 to 1%) in terms of frequency. The chain joins TRBV28 to TRBJ2-7; with no DNA, the TCRdb D assignment of TRBD2 cannot be verified. The germline gives CDR1 MDHEN, CDR2 SYDVKM. The CDR3 loop spans 14 amino acids. The CDR3 loop reads CASLGTSGIYEQYF.

This clonotype is labeled medium-sized based on frequency. The V and J genes are TRBV24-1 and TRBJ1-5; the D call from TCRdb, TRBD1, cannot be confirmed without DNA. CDR1 KGHDR and CDR2 SFDVKD come from the germline V gene. The CDR3 spans 14 residues. The CDR3 sequence is CATSDPGGIQPQHF.

Considering frequency, this clonotype is medium-sized. The J gene is TRBJ2-7, the V gene TRBV2; TCRdb indicates TRBD1, and absent DNA this call remains unverified. CDR1 and CDR2 from the germline V gene are SNHLY and FYNNEI. The CDR3 consists of 15 residues. The CDR3: CASSRTGTPSYEQYF.